At least ten counts were recorded for the clone carrying this T cell receptor beta chain. Its antigen is undetermined. Generation of TCR beta libraries employed quantitative 5'-RACE incorporating molecular barcodes. TCRdb re-analysed the 5' RACE reads in MiXCR, keeping a single row per CDR3 protein. The table records fewer than 250,000 distinct CDR3 sequences, 10% to 13% of them present only once. V was shortened by 4 bases and J by 10 bases, with 22 bases between the two germline ends. Germline V gene data show CDR1 as GTSNPN and CDR2 as SVGIG (reference sequence). The CDR3 is made up of 14 amino acids. The entry originates in a study of CD8 T cells in ankylosing spondylitis. Whole-study findings and limits: What seemed typical of ankylosing spondylitis blood was a TCR beta motif built from several highly homologous variants. As for the disease-linked clones, they showed a CD8+ phenotype and occurred at relatively low frequencies in peripheral blood. The clones that were linked to disease were reported to be significantly enriched in matched synovial fluid samples from ankylosing spondylitis patients.

This clonotype was obtained from a male donor with ankylosing spondylitis or in good health (not recorded which). V and J are TRBV30 and TRBJ1-2; D possibly corresponds to TRBD1 (5 bases). Source material: blood, either unsorted or a sorted T cell fraction (not recorded which). CDR3 amino acids: CAWMEGGTGSYYTF. DNA of the CDR3: TGTGCCTGGATGGAAGGAGGAACAGGCTCTTACTACACCTTC.